This T cell receptor (beta chain) was identified during a study of cytomegalovirus exposure and HLA in healthy donors. Germline CDR1 reads MNHEY; CDR2 reads SMNVEV (reference sequence). The CDR3 extends over 15 amino acids. After removal of 4 bases from V and 1 base from J, the junction contained 5 bases not matched to a gene. This clone was picked up one time. No antigen is known for it. In the PCR, 60 Vbeta and 13 Jbeta primers were used. TCRdb keeps only in-frame clones here, not all; method: immunoSEQ multiplex PCR. Among about 140,000 clones, over 70% were seen once, and the ten largest hold approximately 0.9%. Study-wide points: Differences between HLA loci emerged in a later analysis of TCR association rates, with DRB1 most and HLA-C fewest.

The genes are TRBV27 and TRBJ2-3; TRBD1 aligns across 7 bases. The source material was PBMCs. This TCR was recovered from a man between 18 and 35 years old in good health and CMV-seronegative. The DNA of the CDR3 is TGTGCCAGCAGTTCAACAGGGGACCGCACAGATACGCAGTATTTT. This encodes CASSSTGDRTDTQYF.